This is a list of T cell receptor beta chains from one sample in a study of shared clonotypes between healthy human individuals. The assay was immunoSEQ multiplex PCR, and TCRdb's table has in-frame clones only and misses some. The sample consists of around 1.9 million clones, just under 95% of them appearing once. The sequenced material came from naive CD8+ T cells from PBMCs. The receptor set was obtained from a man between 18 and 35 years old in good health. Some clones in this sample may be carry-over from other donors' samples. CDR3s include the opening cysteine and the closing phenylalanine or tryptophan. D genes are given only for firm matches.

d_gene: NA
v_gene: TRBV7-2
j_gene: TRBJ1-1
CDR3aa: CASSLRIGWGAEAFF
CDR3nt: TGTGCCAGCAGCTTAAGGATCGGGTGGGGGGCTGAAGCTTTCTTT

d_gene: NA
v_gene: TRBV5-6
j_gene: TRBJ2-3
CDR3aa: CASSLGFGVNTDTQYF
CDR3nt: TGTGCCAGCAGCTTGGGTTTCGGGGTCAACACAGATACGCAGTATTTT

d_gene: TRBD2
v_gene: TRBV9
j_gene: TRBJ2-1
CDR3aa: CASSVYSGVHNEQFF
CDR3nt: TGTGCCAGCAGCGTTTATAGCGGGGTACACAATGAGCAGTTCTTC

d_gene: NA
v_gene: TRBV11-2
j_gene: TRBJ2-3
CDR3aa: CASSPKGHSNHPQYF
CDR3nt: TGTGCCAGCAGCCCAAAGGGGCATTCAAACCATCCGCAGTATTTT

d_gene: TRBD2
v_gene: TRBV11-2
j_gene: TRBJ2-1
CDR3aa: CASSPTSGVYNEQFF
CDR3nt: TGTGCCAGCAGCCCGACTAGCGGGGTATACAATGAGCAGTTCTTC

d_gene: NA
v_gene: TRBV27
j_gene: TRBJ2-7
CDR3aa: CASSLFGAGEQYF
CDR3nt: TGTGCCAGCAGTTTGTTCGGGGCGGGCGAGCAGTACTTC

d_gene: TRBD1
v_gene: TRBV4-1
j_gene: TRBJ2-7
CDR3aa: CASSRRQGYYEQYF
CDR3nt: TGCGCCAGCAGCCGCCGACAGGGGTACTACGAGCAGTACTTC

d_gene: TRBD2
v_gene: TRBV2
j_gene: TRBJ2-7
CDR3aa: CASSDRAGGPDEQYF
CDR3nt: TGTGCCAGCAGTGACAGGGCGGGAGGGCCTGATGAGCAGTACTTC

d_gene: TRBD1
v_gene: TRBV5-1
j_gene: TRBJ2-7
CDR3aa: CASSPAGTAYEQYF
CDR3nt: TGCGCCAGCAGCCCGGCCGGGACAGCCTACGAGCAGTACTTC

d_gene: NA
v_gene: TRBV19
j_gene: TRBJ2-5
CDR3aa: CASSGRLQETQYF
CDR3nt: TGTGCCAGTAGTGGTCGTTTGCAAGAGACCCAGTACTTC

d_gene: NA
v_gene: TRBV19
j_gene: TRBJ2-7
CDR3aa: CASSMLYTYEQYF
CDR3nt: TGTGCCAGTAGTATGTTATATACCTACGAGCAGTACTTC